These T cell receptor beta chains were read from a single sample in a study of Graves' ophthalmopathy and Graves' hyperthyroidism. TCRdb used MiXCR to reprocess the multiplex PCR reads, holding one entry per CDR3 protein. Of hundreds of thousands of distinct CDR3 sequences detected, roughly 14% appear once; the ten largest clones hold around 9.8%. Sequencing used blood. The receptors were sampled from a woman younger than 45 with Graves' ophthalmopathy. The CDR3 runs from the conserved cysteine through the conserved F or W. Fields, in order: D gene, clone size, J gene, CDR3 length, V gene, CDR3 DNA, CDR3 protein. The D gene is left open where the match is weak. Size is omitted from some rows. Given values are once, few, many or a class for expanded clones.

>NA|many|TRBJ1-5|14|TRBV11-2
TGTGCCAGCAGCCAGGGGTTGTCTAATCAGCCCCAGCATTTT
CASSQGLSNQPQHF
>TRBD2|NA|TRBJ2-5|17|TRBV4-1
TGCGCCAGCAGCCAAGATGTGGGCGGGAGGGCCGCAGAGACCCAGTACTTC
CASSQDVGGRAAETQYF
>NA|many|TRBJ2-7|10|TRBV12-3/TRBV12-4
TGTGCCAGCAGTTCGAGGGAGCAGTACTTC
CASSSREQYF
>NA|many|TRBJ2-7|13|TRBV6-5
TGTGCCAGCAGCGTCACAGGGTCAGGCGAGCAGTACTTC
CASSVTGSGEQYF
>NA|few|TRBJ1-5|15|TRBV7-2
TGTGCCAGCAGCTTAAGTATTCAGGGATATCAGCCCCAGCATTTT
CASSLSIQGYQPQHF
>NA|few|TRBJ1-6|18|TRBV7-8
TGTGCCAGCAGCCTAGCAGGACGGAAAAGCTCCTATAATTCACCCCTCCACTTT
CASSLAGRKSSYNSPLHF
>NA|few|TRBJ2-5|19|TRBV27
TGTGCCAGCAGTTTTGCGGTTTGCCTGGTTGTTTCGGCCCCTGGGACCCAGTACTTC
CASSFAVCLVVSAPGTQYF
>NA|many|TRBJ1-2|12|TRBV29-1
TGCAGCGTTGTTGAGGGATCAGGTGGCTACACCTTC
CSVVEGSGGYTF
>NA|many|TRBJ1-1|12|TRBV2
TGTGCCAGCACGGTCAGGGTAACTGAAGCTTTCTTT
CASTVRVTEAFF
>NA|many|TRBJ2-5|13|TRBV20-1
TGCAGTGCGAAGGGGGGGGGCCGGGAGACCCAGTACTTC
CSAKGGGRETQYF
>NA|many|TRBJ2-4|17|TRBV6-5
TGTGCCAGCAGTTACGACCCCGAGGTACAGGTCAAAAACATTCAGTACTTC
CASSYDPEVQVKNIQYF
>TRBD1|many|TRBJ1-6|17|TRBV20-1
TGCAGTGCATGCCTTAAACCCGCCGGGACAGGGAGATCACCCCTCCACTTT
CSACLKPAGTGRSPLHF
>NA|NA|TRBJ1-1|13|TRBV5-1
TGCGCCAGCAGCTTCGAGGATCACACTGAAGCTTTCTTT
CASSFEDHTEAFF
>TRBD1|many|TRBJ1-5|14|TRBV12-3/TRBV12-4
TGTGCCAGCAGTAAGACAGGGGGCGGTCAGCCCCAGCATTTT
CASSKTGGGQPQHF
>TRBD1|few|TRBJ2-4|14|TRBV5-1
TGCGCCAGCAGCTTGGAAGGGGGCGCAAACATTCAGTACTTC
CASSLEGGANIQYF
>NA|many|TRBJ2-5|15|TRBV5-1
TGCGCCAGCAGCTTGTCTCCAGGGGGGGGAGAGACCCAGTACTTC
CASSLSPGGGETQYF
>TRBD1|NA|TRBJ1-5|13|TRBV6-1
TGTGCCAGCAAACAGGGGGCTCATCAGCCCCAGCATTTT
CASKQGAHQPQHF
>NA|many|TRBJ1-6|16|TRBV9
TGTGCCAGCAGCGTAGATTCGACAAGTTCGCGATCACCCCTCCACTTT
CASSVDSTSSRSPLHF
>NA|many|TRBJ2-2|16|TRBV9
TGTGCCAGCAGCGTAGGGTGGAGCATGGGAGCCGGGGAGCTGTTTTTT
CASSVGWSMGAGELFF
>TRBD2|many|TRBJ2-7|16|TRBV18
TGTGCCAGCTCACCAGGACTAGGCAACATAGGCTGGGAGCAGTACTTC
CASSPGLGNIGWEQYF
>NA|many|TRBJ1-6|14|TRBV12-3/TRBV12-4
TGTGCCAGCAGTGTGGGGGCAGTCTATTCACCCCTCCACTTT
CASSVGAVYSPLHF
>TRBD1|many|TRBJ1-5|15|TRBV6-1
TGTGCCAGCGGTCCCCTTGACAGGGTCCCTCAGCCCCAGCATTTT
CASGPLDRVPQPQHF
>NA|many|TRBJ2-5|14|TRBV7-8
TGTGCCAGCAGCCGGGGACGGACTCAAGAGACCCAGTACTTC
CASSRGRTQETQYF
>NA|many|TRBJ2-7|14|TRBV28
TGTGCCAGCAGTCCCGGGGACCGGGGGCAGTCGGAGTACTTC
CASSPGDRGQSEYF
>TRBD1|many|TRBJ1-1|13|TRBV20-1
TGCAGTGCAAACCGGGACAGGAACACTGAAGCTTTCTTT
CSANRDRNTEAFF
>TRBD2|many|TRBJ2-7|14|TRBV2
TGTGCCAGCAATACTTCGGGGGGGCCTTACGAGCAGTACTTC
CASNTSGGPYEQYF
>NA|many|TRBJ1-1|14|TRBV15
TGTGCCACCAGCCTATCGGGGGGGGGCACTGAAGCTTTCTTT
CATSLSGGGTEAFF
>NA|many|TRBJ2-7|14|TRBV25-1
TGTGCCAGCAGTGAATATGGGGCGGGACAGCTACAGTACTTC
CASSEYGAGQLQYF
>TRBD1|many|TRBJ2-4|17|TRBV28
TGTGCCAGCAGTCCCCAGGGGACAGGGACGGCCAAAAACATTCAGTACTTC
CASSPQGTGTAKNIQYF
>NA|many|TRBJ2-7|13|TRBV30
TGTGCCTGGAGTCCCAGGGCTAGAGGCGAGCAGTACTTC
CAWSPRARGEQYF
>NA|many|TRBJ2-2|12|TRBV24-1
TGTGCCACCAGTGTTGTGGGCGGGGAGCTGTTTTTT
CATSVVGGELFF
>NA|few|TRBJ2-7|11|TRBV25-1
TGTGCCAGCCAGGGTGTAAACGAGCAGTACTTC
CASQGVNEQYF
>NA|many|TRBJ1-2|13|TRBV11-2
TGTGCCAGCAGCCCGGACGGATCCTATGGCTACACCTTC
CASSPDGSYGYTF
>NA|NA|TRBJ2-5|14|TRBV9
TGTTCCAGCAGCATACGGGACTACCAAGAGACCCAGTACTTC
CSSSIRDYQETQYF
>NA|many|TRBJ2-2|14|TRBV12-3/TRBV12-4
TGTGCCAGCAGTTTAGGAATTAGGCCCGGGGAGCTGTTTTTT
CASSLGIRPGELFF
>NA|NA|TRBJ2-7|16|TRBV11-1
TGTGCCAGCAGCCACACTTCCGGGACGTTATCCTACGAGCAGTACTTC
CASSHTSGTLSYEQYF
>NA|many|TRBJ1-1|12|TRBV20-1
TGCAGTGTCACGGGAACGAACACTGAAGCTTTCTTT
CSVTGTNTEAFF
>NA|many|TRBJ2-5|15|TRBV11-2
TGTGCCAGCAGCTTAGGGCAGGGCCCCCAAGAGACCCAGTACTTC
CASSLGQGPQETQYF
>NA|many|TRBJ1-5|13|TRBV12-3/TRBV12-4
TGTGCCAGCAGTTTAGCAGGGGATCAGCCCCAGCATTTT
CASSLAGDQPQHF
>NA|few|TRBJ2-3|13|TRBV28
TGTGCCAGCAGCCCCTTTAGCACAGATACGCAGTATTTT
CASSPFSTDTQYF
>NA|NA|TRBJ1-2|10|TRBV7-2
TGTGCCAGCAGCTCCCCGGGCTACACCTTC
CASSSPGYTF
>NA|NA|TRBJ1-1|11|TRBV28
TGTGCCAGCACCTGGGGGGTTGAAGCTTTCTTT
CASTWGVEAFF
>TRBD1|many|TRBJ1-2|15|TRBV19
TGTGCCAGTAGTATGGGACAGAATCCTAACTATGGCTACACCTTC
CASSMGQNPNYGYTF
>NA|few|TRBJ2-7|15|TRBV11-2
TGTGCCAGCAGCCGCCTTTCGGTTGCCGGGCGGGAGCAGTACTTC
CASSRLSVAGREQYF
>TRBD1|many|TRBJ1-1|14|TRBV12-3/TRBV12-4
TGTGCCACCGTGACCGACAGGGGAAACACTGAAGCTTTCTTT
CATVTDRGNTEAFF